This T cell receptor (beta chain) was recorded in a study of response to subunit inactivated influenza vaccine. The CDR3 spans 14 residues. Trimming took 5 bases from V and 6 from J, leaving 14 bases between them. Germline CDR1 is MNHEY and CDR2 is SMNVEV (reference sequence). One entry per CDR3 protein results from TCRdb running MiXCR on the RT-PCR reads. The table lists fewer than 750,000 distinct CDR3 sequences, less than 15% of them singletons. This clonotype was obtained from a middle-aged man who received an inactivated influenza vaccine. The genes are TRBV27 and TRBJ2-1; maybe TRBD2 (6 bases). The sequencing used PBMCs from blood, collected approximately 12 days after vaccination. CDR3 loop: CASSLLTSTNEQFF. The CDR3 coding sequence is TGTGCCAGCAGTCTCCTAACTAGCACCAATGAGCAGTTCTTC.